Sequencing of this T cell receptor (beta chain) was carried out in a study of T cell responses to AZD1222 COVID-19 vaccine (dated by TCRdb to the early 2020s). About the full investigation: Because spike-specific TCR depth and breadth did not differ between the two schedules, AZD1222 recipients who got a second dose at roughly 4 weeks were pooled with those who got a second dose at roughly 12 weeks. Enrollment into the trials was organized by age into subgroups of 18-55, 56-69 and 70-plus years, and those subgroups contained approximately 160, 26 and 62 TCR-sequenced participants, respectively. A total of just over 230 trial participants underwent TCR sequencing, of whom 200 to 220 received two doses of AZD1222 and about 26 received two doses of the MenACWY control vaccine.

The CDR3 regions of human TCRbeta chains were subjected to immunosequencing. The authors' analysis ran thus. Repertoire TCRs were checked for matches against a reference library of SARS-CoV-2-specific TCRs that had been generated using the MIRA antigen-specificity platform. Breadth was defined as the fraction of unique TCRs that were SARS-CoV-2-associated. Depth was defined as the fraction of total T cells that were SARS-CoV-2-associated. Using the MIRA data, every spike-specific TCR was mapped to the spike region that the TCR reacted to and assigned to either a CD4 or a CD8 class. Log10-transformed breadth and depth values were compared by one-way ANOVA with Sidak's multiple comparisons tests. Here the immuneACCESS table is served through TCRdb, limited to in-frame sequences with V and J called. Missing clones are a known gap in these copies; in checked studies unresolved V genes cover under half, and the rest lacks a known reason. V and J calls and clone size are as listed in that table; D and trimming were resolved from the DNA. This sample holds over 100,000 clones; over 75% were observed only once. Clones ranked in the top ten supply roughly 18% of the sample.

Trimming removed 4 bases from V and 5 bases from J; the gene matches leave 8 bases unexplained. CDR1 and CDR2 (SGHNT, YYREEE) derive from the germline V gene (reference sequence). The CDR3 spans 17 residues, from the cysteine through the phenylalanine. Only CDR3 DNA remains: 51 bases, in frame from the first base. Of note for this clone: Its antigen has not been determined. The input lacks base qualities; no much larger clone sits a single base away.

Read against the paper, the sample's time point label means: baseline before first vaccination. Vaccinee samples were obtained from the UK trials COV001 and COV002, which included a single-blind randomized controlled phase 2/3 trial of AZD1222 (ChAdOx1 nCoV-19) in healthy adults. Trial participant PBMC samples were collected at day 0 and day 28 after the second dose for TCRbeta chain sequencing. What the research found in general, with its limitations: No day 14 peak-response samples were available, so repertoires were characterized only after the peak T cell response. After two AZD1222 doses, both the breadth and the depth of spike-specific TCRs were significantly higher than at day 0 and than in MenACWY recipients. Vaccine-associated CD4 TCRs spanned the whole spike protein, with dominant responses in regions 160-218 and 743-854. Participants were mostly white British, with more females than males. The authors suggested clonal diversity may have been underestimated. Nearly half of unique spike-specific TCRs reportedly recognized epitopes outside regions mutated in the B.1.351 and B.1.1.7 variants. Conclusions about previously exposed vaccinees are limited because only six or seven AZD1222 recipients were SARS-CoV-2 seropositive at baseline. The 56-69-year group was small, and its depth increase did not reach significance, likely because of low power.

The source is an adult in good health. This specimen consisted of peripheral blood, obtained on day 0 of AZD1222 vaccination. Here the chain combines TRBV5-4 and TRBJ2-5; 16 bases in between match TRBD2. The CDR3 protein sequence reads: CASSMGTSGRAGETQYF. The DNA sequence follows: TGTGCCAGCAGCATGGGGACTAGCGGGAGGGCAGGGGAGACCCAGTACTTC.